Following are 30 T cell receptor beta chains from one sample sequenced in a study of cytomegalovirus exposure and HLA in healthy donors. Both 60 Vbeta primers and 13 Jbeta primers went into the PCR. Using immunoSEQ multiplex PCR, the repertoire was profiled, and TCRdb retains in-frame clones only, with some absent. The table includes around 150,000 clones, 79% detected once. The sample consisted of PBMCs. The receptors shown here come from a middle-aged man in good health and CMV-seronegative.

As regards this clone: One junction end disagrees with the germline gene, perhaps due to a read error. The V gene is TRBV7-9, the J gene TRBJ2-7; 8 nucleotides agree with TRBD1. CDR1 is SEHNR, CDR2 FQNEAQ, per germline (reference sequence). CDR3 length: 13 residues. The DNA of the CDR3 is TGTTCCAGCAGCTGGACAGGGTCCTACGAGCAGTACTTC. Encoded protein: CSSSWTGSYEQYF.

The count of this clone is one. V gene TRBV6-5 combines with J gene TRBJ2-7; a weak D match, TRBD1 (6 bases). Trimming took 5 bases from V and 3 from J, leaving 11 bases between them. Germline CDR1 and CDR2: MNHEY and SVGAGI. The CDR3 has 13 residues. The CDR3 here is CASSEYRDYEQYF. The CDR3, as DNA: TGTGCCAGCAGTGAATACAGGGACTACGAGCAGTACTTC.

The chain is built from TRBV7-9 and TRBJ1-3; 7 bases line up with TRBD1. Germline V CDR1 and CDR2: SEHNR, FQNEAQ (reference sequence). This CDR3 comprises 12 residues. V shed 6 bases, J shed 8 bases, and the junction held 4 bases outside the gene matches. CDR3 nucleotide sequence: TGTGCCAGCAGTCCAGACAGGGACACCATATATTTT. It is translated as CASSPDRDTIYF.

In regard to this clone: The junction departs from germline at one end; a sequencing error may be responsible. This chain connects TRBV7-9 to TRBJ2-7; the match to TRBD1 covers 10 bases. Looked up from germline, CDR1 is SEHNR and CDR2 is FQNEAQ (reference sequence). The CDR3 spans 16 residues. As DNA, the CDR3 is TGTTCCAGCAGGACATCGGGACAGGGGATTCCCTACGAGCAGTACTTC. It codes for CSSRTSGQGIPYEQYF.

The sample holds a few counts of this clone. The V call is TRBV5-1, the J call TRBJ1-5; D is ambiguous. The germline V gene encodes CDR1 SGHRS and CDR2 YFSETQ. Between the trimmed V and J ends, which lost 4 bases and 5 bases, there was a span of 16 bases. CDR3 length: 15 residues. The CDR3 nucleotides read TGCGCCAGCAGCCCCAGCGTAGGAGGTGATCAGCCCCAGCATTTT. It encodes CASSPSVGGDQPQHF.

This sequence joins TRBV2 and TRBJ1-5; 8 positions match TRBD1. Germline lookup yields CDR1 SNHLY and CDR2 FYNNEI. Germline trimming cut 3 bases from V and 3 bases from J; bases unmatched to any gene: 10. This CDR3 has 17 residues. CDR3 residues: CASSERSGQGANQPQHF. CDR3 coding DNA: TGTGCCAGCAGTGAGAGGAGCGGTCAGGGGGCCAATCAGCCCCAGCATTTT.

This clone came up a few times. The chain recombines TRBV9 with TRBJ1-2; a possible D gene is TRBD1 (6 bases). The V gene's germline CDR1 is SGDLS and CDR2 YYNGEE. Trimming removed 0 bases from V and 7 bases from J, with 13 bases in between. This CDR3 contains 14 residues. The DNA of the CDR3 is TGTGCCAGCAGCGTAGGGGGGGGCGGAGCTGGCTACACCTTC. This translates into CASSVGGGGAGYTF.

A single count supports this clone. The chain employs TRBV30 and TRBJ2-1; possibly TRBD1 for D (6 bases). There are 13 residues in the CDR3. V was cut by 0 bases and J by 8 bases, with 11 bases left in between. Germline values: CDR1 GTSNPN, CDR2 SVGIG (reference sequence). Here the CDR3 DNA reads TGTGCCTGGAGTGTACAGGGTAGGGATGAGCAGTTCTTC. This codes for CAWSVQGRDEQFF.

The CDR3, as DNA: TGTGCCAGTAGTGGGCCTGCCACAACTGTTAACTATGGCTACACCTTC. This translates into CASSGPATTVNYGYTF. V is TRBV19 and J is TRBJ1-2; D is uncertain. This CDR3 contains 16 residues. Trimming stripped 5 bases from V and 1 base from J, with 17 bases between. Germline-derived CDR1 and CDR2 are LNHDA and SQIVND (reference sequence).

The gene calls are TRBV23-1 and TRBJ2-1, with 8 positions matching TRBD1. TRBV23-1 is labeled an ORF, and its function is uncertain. The CDR3 sequence is 13 residues long. The V gene end was trimmed by 7 bases and the J gene end by 8 bases; junction bases not matched to a gene: 7. The DNA of the CDR3 is TGCGCCAGCAACCACCAGGGGGCGGATGAGCAGTTCTTC. Amino acids: CASNHQGADEQFF.

The chain couples TRBV6-5 to TRBJ2-1; tentatively, D is TRBD1 (6 bases). Germline CDR1 and CDR2: MNHEY and SVGAGI. V gave up 4 bases and J gave up 2 bases, with 15 bases separating them. This CDR3 has 16 residues. The CDR3, as DNA: TGTGCCAGCAGTTCTGACTCGAGGGGGACCTACAATGAGCAGTTCTTC. Protein: CASSSDSRGTYNEQFF.

V is TRBV19 and J is TRBJ2-1; TRBD2 aligns across 8 bases. In germline, CDR1 is LNHDA, CDR2 SQIVND (reference sequence). The length of the CDR3 is 13 residues. Trimming at V came to 6 bases and at J to 5 bases, leaving 3 bases not matched to a gene. The CDR3 sequence: CASREAGDNEQFF. The CDR3 bases are TGTGCCAGTAGGGAAGCGGGAGACAATGAGCAGTTCTTC.

The J gene is TRBJ2-3, the V gene TRBV10-3; possibly TRBD2 for D (5 bases). Germline V lookup: CDR1 ENHRY, CDR2 SYGVKD. The CDR3 is made up of 13 amino acids. Trimming pared 8 bases from V and 2 bases from J, leaving 11 bases between. For the CDR3, the DNA is TGTGCCATCCTAAGCGGATACACAGATACGCAGTATTTT. It yields the protein CAILSGYTDTQYF.

The V and J genes are TRBV19 and TRBJ1-2; TRBD1 matches 12 bases. CDR3 length: 15 amino acids. The trim removed 4 bases at V and 3 bases at J, leaving 3 bases unmatched. Germline loops: CDR1 LNHDA, CDR2 SQIVND (reference sequence). CDR3 in amino acids: CASSTGTGGYYGYTF. The DNA of the CDR3 is TGTGCCAGTAGTACCGGGACAGGGGGCTACTATGGCTACACCTTC.

The rearrangement joins TRBV4-1 to TRBJ1-5; TRBD1 might be the D (6 bases). The germline gives CDR1 MGHRA, CDR2 YSYEKL. Trimming stripped 1 base from V and 4 bases from J, with 17 bases between. This CDR3 is 17 amino acids long. The CDR3 here is CASSQGFQGKRNQPQHF. As DNA, the CDR3 is TGCGCCAGCAGCCAAGGGTTTCAGGGGAAAAGAAATCAGCCCCAGCATTTT.

This clone has only a few counts. The chain couples TRBV10-3 to TRBJ2-7, with 7 positions matching TRBD2. The CDR3 sequence is 14 residues long. V shed 10 bases, J shed 4 bases, and the junction held 13 bases outside the gene matches. Germline V lookup: CDR1 ENHRY, CDR2 SYGVKD. The CDR3 protein is CASTAAGVGYEQYF. The CDR3 DNA is TGTGCCAGCACCGCCGCGGGAGTGGGGTACGAGCAGTACTTC.

This sequence joins TRBV2 and TRBJ2-3, with D perhaps TRBD2 (7 bases). The length of the CDR3 is 16 residues. The germline V and J ends were trimmed by 6 bases and 2 bases, with 18 bases remaining between them. CDR1 SNHLY and CDR2 FYNNEI come from the germline V gene. The CDR3 DNA follows: TGTGCCAGCAGCTCCCGAGGGGGGGCCCCCACAGATACGCAGTATTTT. Residues: CASSSRGGAPTDTQYF.

Written as DNA, the CDR3 is TGTGCCAGCAGCTTACATCCCTCCGGGGAGCAGTTCTTC. Translation gives CASSLHPSGEQFF. This chain joins TRBV11-3 and TRBJ2-1, with D unresolved. This CDR3 has 13 residues. In germline, CDR1 is SGHNT, CDR2 YENEEA. V was pared by 2 bases and J by 10 bases, with 12 bases between.

This rearrangement joins TRBV30 to TRBJ2-3, with 9 bases matching TRBD2. The germline V gene has CDR1 GTSNPN and CDR2 SVGIG (reference sequence). This CDR3 contains 16 residues. The junction had 9 bases not matched to a gene; V was cut back by 0 bases and J by 5 bases. The CDR3 region is CAWSVTGGRVGDTQYF. CDR3 DNA: TGTGCCTGGAGTGTAACGGGCGGGAGGGTTGGAGATACGCAGTATTTT.

V is TRBV5-4 and J is TRBJ2-7; no definite D call. Germline V gives CDR1 SGHNT, CDR2 YYREEE (reference sequence). The CDR3 covers 13 residues. Trimming stripped 0 bases from V and 3 bases from J, with 7 bases between. CDR3 nucleotide sequence: TGTGCCAGCAGCTTGGTCGGTCTCTACGAGCAGTACTTC. Its protein is CASSLVGLYEQYF.

The genes are TRBV18 and TRBJ2-5; 9 bases line up with TRBD1. Looked up from germline, CDR1 is KGHSH and CDR2 is LQKENI. The CDR3 is 19 amino acids. Trimming cost V 2 bases and J 1 base; bases outside gene matches: 14. In DNA form, the CDR3 reads TGTGCCAGCTCACCAAGGAGTGTATCTGGGACAGGGCTCCAAGAGACCCAGTACTTC. Amino acids: CASSPRSVSGTGLQETQYF.

The table lists this clone with a few counts. This chain connects TRBV7-6 to TRBJ2-5; 8 bases are shared with TRBD1. The CDR3 is 15 amino acids. The germline V gene has CDR1 SGHVS and CDR2 FNYEAQ. The junction had 7 bases not matched to a gene; V was cut back by 5 bases and J by 2 bases. This CDR3 is CASSPRTGMQETQYF. In DNA, the CDR3 is TGTGCCAGCAGCCCGCGGACAGGGATGCAAGAGACCCAGTACTTC.

This clone was seen only a few times. The V call is TRBV15, the J call TRBJ2-1; TRBD2 matches at 7 bases. The germline V gene has CDR1 LNHNV and CDR2 YYDKDF (reference sequence). The CDR3 is 15 amino acids. J lost 9 bases, V lost 0 bases, and 8 bases had no gene match. DNA for the CDR3: TGTGCCACCAGCAGAGATCGAGGACTAGGGGCTGAGCAGTTCTTC. Protein: CATSRDRGLGAEQFF.

The rearrangement joins TRBV7-2 to TRBJ1-6, with unresolved D. Germline CDR1 reads SGHTA; CDR2 reads FQGNSA. The CDR3 spans 14 residues. The germline V and J ends were trimmed by 2 bases and 8 bases, with 10 bases remaining between them. The CDR3 region is CASSLRGRHSPLHF. CDR3 DNA sequence: TGTGCCAGCAGCTTACGGGGTAGACATTCACCCCTCCACTTT.

The V gene is TRBV7-9, the J gene TRBJ2-4; 7 nucleotides line up with TRBD2. The CDR3 extends over 13 amino acids. V lost 3 bases to trimming and J lost 6 bases; unmatched junction nucleotides: 2. The germline V gene has CDR1 SEHNR and CDR2 FQNEAQ (reference sequence). CDR3 nucleotides: TGTGCCAGCAGCTTGGGGGGGGGAAACATTCAGTACTTC. It yields the protein CASSLGGGNIQYF.

The chain employs TRBV18 and TRBJ1-6; D ambiguous. CDR3 size: 15 residues. The germline gives CDR1 KGHSH, CDR2 LQKENI. V lost 5 bases, J lost 10 bases, and 18 bases lay in between. The CDR3 DNA reads TGTGCCAGCTCAGTGGAGGTGGGCGCGGGGTCACCCCTCCACTTT. Translated: CASSVEVGAGSPLHF.

The chain recombines TRBV6-6 with TRBJ2-7, with 10 bases identical to TRBD2. CDR1 is MNHNY and CDR2 is SVGAGI in the germline V gene (reference sequence). The V gene end was trimmed by 4 bases and the J gene end by 6 bases; junction bases not matched to a gene: 9. This CDR3 has 15 amino acids. In DNA form, the CDR3 reads TGTGCCAGCAGTTCTAGCGGGAGAAGGGTGCGCGAGCAGTACTTC. This translates into CASSSSGRRVREQYF.

The sample holds one count of this clone. The chain is built from TRBV27 and TRBJ1-2; no clear D gene. CDR3 length equals 14 residues. Trimming cost V 5 bases and J 13 bases, with 23 bases left between them. Germline-derived CDR1 and CDR2 are MNHEY and SMNVEV (reference sequence). The CDR3 nucleotides read TGTGCCAGCAGTCTCTCAGTTCGTTCCAGAAATCCCACCTTC. Its protein product is CASSLSVRSRNPTF.

The chain employs TRBV5-5 and TRBJ1-3; tentative D call: TRBD1 (5 bases). This CDR3 comprises 13 residues. From germline, CDR1 is SGHKS and CDR2 YYEKEE (reference sequence). V lost 5 bases and J 7 bases, leaving 13 bases between the germline ends. The CDR3 loop reads CASRSTDRNTIYF. CDR3 in DNA: TGTGCCAGCAGATCGACAGATCGGAACACCATATATTTT.

Details on this clone: One junction end disagrees with the germline gene, perhaps due to a read error. The V gene is TRBV5-1, the J gene TRBJ2-6, with a possible D match to TRBD1 (5 bases). The germline V gene has CDR1 SGHRS and CDR2 YFSETQ. This CDR3 has 14 amino acids. CDR3 sequence reads: CASSLDSGANGLTF. CDR3 nucleotide sequence: TGCGCCAGCAGCTTGGACTCTGGGGCCAACGGCCTGACTTTC.